This record concerns one T cell receptor beta chain sequence. This clonotype was picked up a small number of times. Its target antigen remains unknown. No quality values exist for individual bases; no much larger clone is one base distant. In the paper's terms, the time point label means: patch test 3, about 24 weeks after DPC sensitization. Interpreted using the paper, the treatment or condition label stands for: therapeutic diphenylcyclopropenone sensitization with weekly scalp DPC. Total RNA was extracted from unfractionated whole blood collected in Tempus Blood RNA tubes. At every patch-test visit, the blood draw took place before the patch test was put on. To be eligible, patients had to be aged 18 to 70, diagnosed with alopecia and judged suitable for DPC therapy, while pregnant patients were excluded. Trimming removed 4 bases from V and 2 bases from J, leaving 15 bases between the germline ends. The germline V gene provides CDR1 MDHEN and CDR2 SYDVKM. The cysteine opens and the phenylalanine closes a CDR3 of 15 amino acids. Just the 45-base CDR3 DNA is kept, in frame starting at base 1.

The source of the sample is a study of human T cells and chemical hapten exposure (dated by TCRdb to about 2021). Study-wide context: For sensitization, 2% DPC in acetone was applied to an approximately 2 cm by approximately 2 cm area of upper inner arm skin. Throughout the approximately 22-week study period, patients were also given weekly therapeutic DPC doses on the scalp. Patch testing on the upper back used Finn chambers containing 0.01% DPC, with scoring done after 6 days according to International Contact Dermatitis Research Group standards. Most of the patients in the cohort were female, and the cohort covered alopecia areata with under or over 50% scalp involvement, alopecia totalis and alopecia universalis. Libraries were pooled for sequencing, and per-sample TCR yields varied mainly because of small differences in library volumes within the pool. Peripheral blood TCR repertoire changes were tracked in vivo in alopecia patients during primary and secondary sensitization to the hapten diphenylcyclopropenone (DPC). Blood was sampled from patients pre-sensitization (week 0) and at 2, 6 and about 24 weeks after DPC sensitization. About 30 alopecia patients provided blood for TCR sequencing at one to four time points (pre-sensitization, 2, 6 and 24 weeks). Both TCR alpha and TCR beta chains were sequenced from each blood RNA sample.

Study-wide conclusions, independent of this receptor: Compared with pre-sensitization or healthy control sets, expanded TCRs formed significantly more large CDR3 similarity clusters, which is consistent with antigen-driven responses. All patients had alopecia, a presumed autoimmune disease, so their immune response might differ from that of healthy individuals. Patch test score correlated positively with the number of PT1 expanded TCRs, reaching significance at thresholds 8, 16 and 32 but not at 4. No change with DPC sensitization was found in the number of TCRs above 1 in 1000 frequency, and no evidence of global repertoire structure alterations was found. After repeated subsampling, the strength of the expansion versus patch-test correlation and the threshold at which it became significant changed.

The method behind the library was RACE. Instrument used: NextSeq 500. During library preparation, unique molecular identifiers were attached to individual cDNA molecules so that TCRs could be counted in a quantitative, reproducible way. Per the authors' processing: The median number of TCRs per sample was over 95,000, ranging from roughly 20,000 to 700,000. V, J and CDR3 annotation of the TCR reads was performed with the Decombinator software suite. Every sample was subsampled to the same number of TCRs (28,000) for the PS versus PT1 abundance plots. Expanded TCRs were defined as absent before sensitization and observed at least eight times at the 2-week time point. The public reads were reprocessed in TCRdb via fastp at Q25 and MiXCR, keeping in-frame beta chains. Entries that share a CDR3 protein sequence are merged under the most common genes and DNA. The V and J calls follow TCRdb's processing rather than the paper's. A total of just under 40,000 distinct CDR3 sequences appear in this sample, about 13% of them only once. The ten largest account for 2% to 2.5% of the sample.

This clonotype originated in a woman in her thirties or forties with alopecia areata. Some clones in this sample may be carry-over from other donors' samples. Sequenced here: whole blood, sampled in connection with sensitization to the hapten diphenylcyclopropenone (DPC). The rearrangement joined TRBV28 to TRBJ2-7, and TRBD1 may be the D gene, going by 6 matching bases. The CDR3: CASSSTGTRPYEQYF. Here is the DNA: TGTGCCAGCAGTTCGACAGGAACCCGGCCCTACGAGCAGTACTTC.